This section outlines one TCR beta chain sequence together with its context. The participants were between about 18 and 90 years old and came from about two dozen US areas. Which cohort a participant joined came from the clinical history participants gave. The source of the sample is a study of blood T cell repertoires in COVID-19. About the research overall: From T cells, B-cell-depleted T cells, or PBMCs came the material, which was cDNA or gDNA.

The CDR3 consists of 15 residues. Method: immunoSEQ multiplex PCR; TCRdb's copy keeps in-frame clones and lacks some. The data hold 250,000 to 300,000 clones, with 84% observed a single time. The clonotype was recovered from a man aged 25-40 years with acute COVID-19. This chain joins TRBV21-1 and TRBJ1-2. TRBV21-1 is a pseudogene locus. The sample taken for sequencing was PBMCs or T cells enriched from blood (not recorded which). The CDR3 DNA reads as TGTGCCAGCAGCAAAGGGAGGGCCTCGGATTATGGCTACACCTTC. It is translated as CASSKGRASDYGYTF.